This T cell receptor beta chain derives from a study of T-cell reconstitution after alpha-beta-depleted transplantation in children (dated by TCRdb to 2016 to 2018). Background for the entire study: The study quantitatively tracked T-cell immune reconstitution after TCRalphabeta/CD19-depleted allogeneic hematopoietic cell transplantation in children using TCR repertoire profiling.

This clonotype appeared a few times. The antigen it binds to is not known. No much larger clonotype is one base removed from it; base qualities were not supplied. The CDR3 runs 15 amino acids, cysteine and phenylalanine included. CDR3 DNA only is kept here, 45 bases in frame from base 1. V and J lose 1 base and 3 bases, and a span of 11 bases separates them. As encoded in the germline V gene (reference sequence), CDR1 is SGHKS while CDR2 is YYEKEE. Libraries were prepared through PCR. These reads were obtained on an Illumina HiSeq 2500. TCR library preparation used molecular barcoding, with unique molecular identifiers applied to normalize quantification of the TCRbeta repertoire. TCRdb itself trimmed the public reads at Q25 with fastp, ran MiXCR and retained productive beta chains. For every CDR3 protein sequence, its rows merge into one entry that carries the most common genes and DNA. The table for this sample lists around 600,000 distinct CDR3 sequences; roughly 17% of them were counted only once. The ten largest clonotypes hold 1.1% of the sample.

The receptor was isolated from a human donor who donated a stem cell graft to a child with acute myeloid leukemia. Here the chain combines TRBV5-5 and TRBJ2-1, with the D call perhaps TRBD1 or TRBD2, each one matching 5 bases. The sample here was PBMCs from the stem cell graft donor, taken from the stem cell graft. The CDR3 protein is CASSLLGELYNEQFF. The DNA is TGTGCCAGCAGCTTGTTGGGGGAACTCTACAATGAGCAGTTCTTC.